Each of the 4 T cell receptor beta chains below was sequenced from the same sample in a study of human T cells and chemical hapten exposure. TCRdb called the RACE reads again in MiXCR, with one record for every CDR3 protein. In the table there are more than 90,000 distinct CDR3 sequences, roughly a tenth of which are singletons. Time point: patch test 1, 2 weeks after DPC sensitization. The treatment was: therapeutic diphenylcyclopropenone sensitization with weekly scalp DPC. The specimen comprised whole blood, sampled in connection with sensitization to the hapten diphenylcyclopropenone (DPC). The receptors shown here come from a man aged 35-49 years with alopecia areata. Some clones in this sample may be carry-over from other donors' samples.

Here the CDR3 DNA reads TGTGCCACCAGTGTCGACAGGGGACTAAACACCGGGGAGCTGTTTTTT. Translation gives CATSVDRGLNTGELFF. The chain joins TRBV24-1 to TRBJ2-2; maybe TRBD1 (8 bases). The CDR3 consists of 16 residues. Trimming took 5 bases from V and 2 from J, leaving 14 bases between them. Germline V gives CDR1 KGHDR, CDR2 SFDVKD.

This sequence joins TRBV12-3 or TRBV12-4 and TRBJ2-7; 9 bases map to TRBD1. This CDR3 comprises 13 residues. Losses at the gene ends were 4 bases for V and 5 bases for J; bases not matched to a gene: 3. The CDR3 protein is CASSWGDRDEQYF. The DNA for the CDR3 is TGTGCCAGCAGTTGGGGGGACAGGGACGAGCAGTACTTC.

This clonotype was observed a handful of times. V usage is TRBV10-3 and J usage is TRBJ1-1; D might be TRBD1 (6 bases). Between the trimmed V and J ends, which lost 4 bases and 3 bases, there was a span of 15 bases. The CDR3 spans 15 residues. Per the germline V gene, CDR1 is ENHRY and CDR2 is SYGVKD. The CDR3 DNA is TGTGCCATCAGTGGTCGGGGGGCAACGGACACTGAAGCTTTCTTT. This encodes CAISGRGATDTEAFF.

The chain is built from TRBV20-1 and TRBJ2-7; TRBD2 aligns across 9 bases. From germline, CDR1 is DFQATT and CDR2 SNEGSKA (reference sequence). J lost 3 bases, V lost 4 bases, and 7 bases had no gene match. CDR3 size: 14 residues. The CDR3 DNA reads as TGCAGTGCTACCCAGCGGGAGGCCTTCTACGAGCAGTACGTC. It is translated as CSATQREAFYEQYV.